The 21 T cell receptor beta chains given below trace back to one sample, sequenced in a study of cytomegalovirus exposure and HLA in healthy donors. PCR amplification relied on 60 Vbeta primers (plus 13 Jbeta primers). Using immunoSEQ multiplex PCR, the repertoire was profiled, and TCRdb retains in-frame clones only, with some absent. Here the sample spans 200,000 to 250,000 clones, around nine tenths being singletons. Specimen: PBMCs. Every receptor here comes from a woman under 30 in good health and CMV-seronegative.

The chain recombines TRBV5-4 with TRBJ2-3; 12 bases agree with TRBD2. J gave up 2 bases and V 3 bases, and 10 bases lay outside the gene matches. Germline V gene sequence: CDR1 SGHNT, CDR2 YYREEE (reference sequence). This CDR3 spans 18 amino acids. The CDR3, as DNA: TGTGCCAGCAGCTGGGTACTACTAGCGGGGGGTAACACAGATACGCAGTATTTT. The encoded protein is CASSWVLLAGGNTDTQYF.

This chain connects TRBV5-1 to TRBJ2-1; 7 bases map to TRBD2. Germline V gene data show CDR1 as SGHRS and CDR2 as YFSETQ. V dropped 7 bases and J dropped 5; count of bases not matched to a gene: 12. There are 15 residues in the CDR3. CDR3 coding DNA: TGCGCCAGCCAGTCTGTGACTAGCAGAAACAATGAGCAGTTCTTC. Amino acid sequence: CASQSVTSRNNEQFF.

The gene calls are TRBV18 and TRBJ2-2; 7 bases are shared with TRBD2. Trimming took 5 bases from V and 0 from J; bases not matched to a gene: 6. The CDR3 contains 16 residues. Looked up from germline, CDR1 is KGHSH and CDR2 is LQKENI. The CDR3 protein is CASSIAGAANTGELFF. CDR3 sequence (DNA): TGTGCCAGCTCAATCGCGGGAGCCGCGAACACCGGGGAGCTGTTTTTT.

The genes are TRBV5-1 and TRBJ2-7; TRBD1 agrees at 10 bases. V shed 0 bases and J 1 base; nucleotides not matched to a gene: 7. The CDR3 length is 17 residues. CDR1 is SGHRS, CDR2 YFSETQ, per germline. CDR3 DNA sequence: TGCGCCAGCAGCTTGGTGTCGTGGGGACAGGGGTCCTACGAGCAGTACTTC. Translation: CASSLVSWGQGSYEQYF.

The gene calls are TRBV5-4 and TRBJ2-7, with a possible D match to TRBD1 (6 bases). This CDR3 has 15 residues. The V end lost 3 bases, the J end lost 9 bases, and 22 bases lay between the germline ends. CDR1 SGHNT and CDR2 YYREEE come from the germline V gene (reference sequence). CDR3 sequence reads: CASSSPNRVSTRQYF. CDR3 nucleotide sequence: TGTGCCAGCAGCTCACCAAACAGGGTTTCGACTCGGCAGTACTTC.

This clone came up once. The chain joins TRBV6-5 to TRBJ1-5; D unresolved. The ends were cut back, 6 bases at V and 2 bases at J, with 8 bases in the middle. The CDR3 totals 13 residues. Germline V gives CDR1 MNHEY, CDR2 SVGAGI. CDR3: CASRSYGNQPQHF. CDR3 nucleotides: TGTGCCAGCAGATCGTATGGCAATCAGCCCCAGCATTTT.

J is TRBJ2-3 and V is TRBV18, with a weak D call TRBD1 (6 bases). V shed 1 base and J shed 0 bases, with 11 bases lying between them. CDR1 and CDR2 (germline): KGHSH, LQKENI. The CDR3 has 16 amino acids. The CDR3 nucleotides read TGTGCCAGCTCACCACTGGGACACAGTAGCACAGATACGCAGTATTTT. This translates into CASSPLGHSSTDTQYF.

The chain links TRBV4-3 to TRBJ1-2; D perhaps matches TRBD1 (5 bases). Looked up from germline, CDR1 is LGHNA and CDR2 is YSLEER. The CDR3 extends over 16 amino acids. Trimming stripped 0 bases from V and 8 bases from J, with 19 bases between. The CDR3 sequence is CASSQDVLGRGGGYTF. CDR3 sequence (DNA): TGCGCCAGCAGCCAAGACGTTCTTGGGCGCGGGGGAGGCTACACCTTC.

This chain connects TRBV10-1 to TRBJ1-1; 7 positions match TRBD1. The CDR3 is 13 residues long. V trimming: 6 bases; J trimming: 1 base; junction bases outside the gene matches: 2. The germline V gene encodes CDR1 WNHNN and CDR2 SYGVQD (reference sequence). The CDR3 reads CASSPGGNTEAFF. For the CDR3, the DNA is TGCGCCAGCAGCCCAGGGGGGAACACTGAAGCTTTCTTT.

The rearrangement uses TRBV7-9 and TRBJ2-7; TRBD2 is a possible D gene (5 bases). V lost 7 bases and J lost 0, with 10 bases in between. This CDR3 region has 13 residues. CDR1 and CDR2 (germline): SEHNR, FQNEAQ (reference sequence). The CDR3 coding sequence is TGTGCCAGCATTGCGGGCTCCTCCTACGAGCAGTACTTC. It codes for CASIAGSSYEQYF.

CDR3 DNA sequence: TGTGCCAGCAGTGAAGGGGTGGTCGAGGAATCGAATGGCTACACCTTC. Amino acid sequence: CASSEGVVEESNGYTF. This sequence joins TRBV6-1 and TRBJ1-2, with D hard to call. Germline V gene lookup returns CDR1 MNHNS and CDR2 SASEGT. The CDR3 runs 16 residues. The V and J ends lost 1 base and 6 bases respectively, with 18 bases between them.

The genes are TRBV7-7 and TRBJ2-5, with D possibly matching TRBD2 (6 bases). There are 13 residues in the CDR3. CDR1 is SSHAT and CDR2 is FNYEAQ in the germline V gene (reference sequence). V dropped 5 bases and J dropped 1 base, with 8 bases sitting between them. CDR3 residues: CASSRGLQETQYF. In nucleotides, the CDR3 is TGTGCCAGCAGCCGGGGACTCCAAGAGACCCAGTACTTC.

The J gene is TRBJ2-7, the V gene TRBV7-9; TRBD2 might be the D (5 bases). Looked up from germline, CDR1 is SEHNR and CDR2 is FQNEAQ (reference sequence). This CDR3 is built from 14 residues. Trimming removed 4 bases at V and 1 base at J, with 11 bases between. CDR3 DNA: TGTGCCAGCAGCTCACCCGGGGAATCCTACGAGCAGTACTTC. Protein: CASSSPGESYEQYF.

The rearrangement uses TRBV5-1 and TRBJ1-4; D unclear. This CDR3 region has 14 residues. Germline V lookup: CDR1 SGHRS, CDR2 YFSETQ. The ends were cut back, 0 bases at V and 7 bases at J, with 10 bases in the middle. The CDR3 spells CASSLVGTAEKLFF. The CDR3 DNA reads TGCGCCAGCAGCTTGGTGGGCACCGCTGAAAAACTGTTTTTT. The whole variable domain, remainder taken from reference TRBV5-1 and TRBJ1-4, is KAGVTQTPRYLIKTRGQQVTLSCSPISGHRSVSWYQQTPGQGLQFLFEYFSETQRNKGNFPGRFSGRQFSNSRSEMNVSTLELGDSALYLCASSLVGTAEKLFFGSGTQLSVL.

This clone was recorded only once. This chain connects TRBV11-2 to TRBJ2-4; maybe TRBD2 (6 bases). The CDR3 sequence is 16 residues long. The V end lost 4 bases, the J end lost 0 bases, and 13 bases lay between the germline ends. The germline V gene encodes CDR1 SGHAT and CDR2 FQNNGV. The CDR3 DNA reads TGTGCCAGCAGCTCCCCGGGACTCCTAGCCAAAAACATTCAGTACTTC. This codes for CASSSPGLLAKNIQYF.

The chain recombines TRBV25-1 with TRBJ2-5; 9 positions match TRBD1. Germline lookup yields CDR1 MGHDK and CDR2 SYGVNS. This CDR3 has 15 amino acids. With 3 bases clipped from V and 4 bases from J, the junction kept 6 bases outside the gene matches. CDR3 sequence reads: CASSDRTGVGETQYF. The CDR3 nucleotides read TGTGCCAGCAGTGACCGGACAGGGGTCGGAGAGACCCAGTACTTC.

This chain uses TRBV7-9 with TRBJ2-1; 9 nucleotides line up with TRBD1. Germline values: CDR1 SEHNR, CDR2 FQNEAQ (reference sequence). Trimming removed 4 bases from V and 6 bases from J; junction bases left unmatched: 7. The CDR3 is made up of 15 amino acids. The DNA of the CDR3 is TGTGCCAGCAGCTGGGACAGGGTCGGGGCCAATGAGCAGTTCTTC. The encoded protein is CASSWDRVGANEQFF. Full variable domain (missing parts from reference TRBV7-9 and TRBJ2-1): DTGVSQNPRHKITKRGQNVTFRCDPISEHNRLYWYRQTLGQGPEFLTYFQNEAQLEKSRLLSDRFSAERPKGSFSTLEIQRTEQGDSAMYLCASSWDRVGANEQFFGPGTRLTVL.

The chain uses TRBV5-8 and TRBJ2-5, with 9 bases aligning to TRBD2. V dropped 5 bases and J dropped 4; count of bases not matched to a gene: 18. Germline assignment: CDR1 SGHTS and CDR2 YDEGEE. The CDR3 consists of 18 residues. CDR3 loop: CASRQGLAPNLPRETQYF. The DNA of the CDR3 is TGTGCCAGCAGACAGGGACTAGCACCCAACCTGCCCCGAGAGACCCAGTACTTC.

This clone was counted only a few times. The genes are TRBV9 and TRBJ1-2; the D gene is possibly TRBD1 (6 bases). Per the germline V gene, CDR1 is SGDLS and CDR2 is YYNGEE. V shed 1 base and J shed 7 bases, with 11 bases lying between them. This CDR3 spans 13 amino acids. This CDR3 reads CASSVNRDGGYTF. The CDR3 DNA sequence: TGTGCCAGCAGCGTAAACAGGGATGGTGGCTACACCTTC. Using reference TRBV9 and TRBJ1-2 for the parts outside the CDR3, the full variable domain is DSGVTQTPKHLITATGQRVTLRCSPRSGDLSVYWYQQSLDQGLQFLIQYYNGEERAKGNILERFSAQQFPDLHSELNLSSLELGDSALYFCASSVNRDGGYTFGSGTRLTVV.

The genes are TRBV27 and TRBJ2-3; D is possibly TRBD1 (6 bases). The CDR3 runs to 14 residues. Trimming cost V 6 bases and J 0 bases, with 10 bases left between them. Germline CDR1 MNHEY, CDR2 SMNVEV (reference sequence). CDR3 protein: CASRGQISTDTQYF. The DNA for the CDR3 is TGTGCCAGCAGAGGACAGATCAGCACAGATACGCAGTATTTT.

The CDR3 nucleotides are TGTGCCAGCAGCTCTTCAACAGGGGGACAGGAAGCTTTCTTT. Translation: CASSSSTGGQEAFF. The V call is TRBV7-9, the J call TRBJ1-1; TRBD1 aligns across 8 bases. Germline CDR1 is SEHNR and CDR2 is FQNEAQ (reference sequence). The CDR3 runs to 14 residues. V was clipped by 4 bases and J by 8 bases; unmatched bases: 9. The whole variable domain, remainder taken from reference TRBV7-9 and TRBJ1-1, is DTGVSQNPRHKITKRGQNVTFRCDPISEHNRLYWYRQTLGQGPEFLTYFQNEAQLEKSRLLSDRFSAERPKGSFSTLEIQRTEQGDSAMYLCASSSSTGGQEAFFGQGTRLTVV.